This T cell receptor beta chain was identified during a study of regulatory T cells in long-lasting Graves disease. CDR1 SGDLS and CDR2 YYNGEE come from the germline V gene. The CDR3 contains 17 residues. Trimming at V came to 0 bases and at J to 2 bases, leaving 6 bases not matched to a gene. Time point described: newly diagnosed GD, antithyroid drugs for less than 3 months. Extracted RNA from PBMCs served as the source of the TCR library. The authors built TCR beta libraries using iRepertoire HTBI primers and Arm-PCR of CDR3 regions. TCRdb called the multiplex PCR reads again in MiXCR, with one record for every CDR3 protein. The sample includes some 340,000 distinct CDR3 sequences, approximately 12% of them seen just once. The data were also submitted as part of a second study, on T cells in Graves' hyperthyroidism and ophthalmopathy.

This clonotype was obtained from a woman under 30 with Graves disease. This specimen consisted of peripheral blood mononuclear cells (PBMCs), obtained at new diagnosis, from a patient treated with antithyroid drugs. The J gene is TRBJ2-2, the V gene TRBV9, with 8 bases lining up with TRBD2. The CDR3 region is CASSVGMAGGNTGELFF. In DNA form, the CDR3 reads TGTGCCAGCAGCGTAGGAATGGCGGGGGGTAACACCGGGGAGCTGTTTTTT.